Below, 20 T cell receptor beta chains from the same sample are listed, as sequenced in a study of blood T cell repertoires in COVID-19. This table comes from immunoSEQ multiplex PCR, and its TCRdb copy is limited to in-frame clones, with some not included. The repertoire consists of around 290,000 clones, with approximately 88% occurring once and the leading ten covering 1.7%. The sequenced sample consisted of PBMCs or T cells enriched from blood (not recorded which). The receptors were sampled from a woman aged 40 to 50 who had recovered from COVID-19.

This clone was seen a single time. This chain joins TRBV2 and TRBJ1-4; 8 nucleotides line up with TRBD1. V was pared by 7 bases and J by 8 bases, with 9 bases of the junction left unmatched. The length of the CDR3 is 14 residues. Germline V lookup: CDR1 SNHLY, CDR2 FYNNEI. The CDR3 loop reads CASKIDRGGEKLFF. The CDR3 DNA is TGTGCCAGCAAAATTGACAGGGGAGGCGAAAAACTGTTTTTT.

This chain connects TRBV4-1 to TRBJ1-2; TRBD1 matches 7 bases. J gave up 8 bases and V 0 bases, and 6 bases lay outside the gene matches. Germline values: CDR1 MGHRA, CDR2 YSYEKL. CDR3 length: 14 amino acids. In DNA, the CDR3 is TGCGCCAGCAGCCAAGAAACAGGGGAAAGAGGCTACACCTTC. This codes for CASSQETGERGYTF.

The CDR3 sequence: CASSIGLSHLYEQYF. The CDR3 coding sequence is TGTGCCAGTAGTATAGGCTTGAGCCACCTATACGAGCAGTACTTC. The J gene is TRBJ2-7, the V gene TRBV19; D ambiguous. Per the germline V gene, CDR1 is LNHDA and CDR2 is SQIVND (reference sequence). This CDR3 comprises 15 residues. Trimming stripped 1 base from V and 4 bases from J, with 14 bases between. Combining the CDR3 with reference TRBV19 and TRBJ2-7 gives the whole variable domain DGGITQSPKYLFRKEGQNVTLSCEQNLNHDAMYWYRQDPGQGLRLIYYSQIVNDFQKGDIAEGYSVSREKKESFPLTVTSAQKNPTAFYLCASSIGLSHLYEQYFGPGTRLTVT.

The chain links TRBV20-1 to TRBJ2-1; D gene uncertain. This CDR3 contains 10 residues. CDR1 is DFQATT and CDR2 is SNEGSKA in the germline V gene (reference sequence). CDR3 amino acids: CSGVGNEQFF. CDR3 sequence (DNA): TGCAGCGGAGTTGGCAATGAGCAGTTCTTC.

The chain joins TRBV11-2 to TRBJ1-1; the match to TRBD1 covers 10 bases. This CDR3 has 16 amino acids. CDR1 is SGHAT and CDR2 is FQNNGV in the germline V gene. The V gene end was trimmed by 5 bases and the J gene end by 2 bases; junction bases not matched to a gene: 8. The CDR3 DNA follows: TGTGCCAGCAGCCGTTCCGGGACAGGGGTAAACACTGAAGCTTTCTTT. It is translated as CASSRSGTGVNTEAFF.

This CDR3 reads CASSRDRGSTGELFF. The CDR3 DNA sequence: TGTGCCAGCAGTAGGGACAGGGGCAGCACCGGGGAGCTGTTTTTT. The chain recombines TRBV6-5 with TRBJ2-2; TRBD1 matches at 10 bases. The CDR3 extends over 15 amino acids. Germline V gives CDR1 MNHEY, CDR2 SVGAGI. The V gene end was trimmed by 5 bases and the J gene end by 4 bases; junction bases not matched to a gene: 4.

There are a few counts of this clone. The chain couples TRBV25-1 to TRBJ2-2; 9 bases match TRBD1. V shed 3 bases, J shed 7 bases, and the junction held 9 bases outside the gene matches. Germline CDR1 reads MGHDK; CDR2 reads SYGVNS. The CDR3 has 16 residues. The DNA for the CDR3 is TGTGCCAGCAGTGAGAGTGGGACAGGGCGGAACGGGGAGCTGTTTTTT. Its protein product is CASSESGTGRNGELFF.

The rearrangement uses TRBV19 and TRBJ2-3, with a tentative D call TRBD2 (5 bases). V was pared by 2 bases and J by 0 bases, with 12 bases between. CDR3 length: 16 residues. CDR1 is LNHDA, CDR2 SQIVND, per germline (reference sequence). The CDR3 is CASSIMWRTSTDTQYF. CDR3 DNA sequence: TGTGCCAGTAGTATAATGTGGCGGACTAGCACAGATACGCAGTATTTT.

CDR3 sequence reads: CATQKGLLRSGNTIYF. CDR3 sequence (DNA): TGTGCCACTCAAAAGGGACTCCTCCGCTCTGGAAACACCATATATTTT. The V and J genes are TRBV19 and TRBJ1-3, with D perhaps matching TRBD1 (5 bases). CDR3 length equals 16 residues. The V end lost 10 bases, the J end lost 0 bases, and 19 bases lay between the germline ends. The germline CDR1 and CDR2 sequences are LNHDA and SQIVND (reference sequence).

The chain employs TRBV14 and TRBJ1-2, with a weak D call TRBD1 (5 bases). Trimming pared 1 base from V and 4 bases from J, leaving 19 bases between. CDR3 length: 17 amino acids. Germline CDR1 reads SGHDN; CDR2 reads FVKESK. CDR3 amino acids: CASSQAGTPLVLYGYTF. Here the CDR3 DNA reads TGTGCCAGCAGCCAAGCGGGGACTCCCTTAGTACTCTATGGCTACACCTTC.

This clone was seen just once. CDR3 sequence reads: CASSPSTHRVNYGYTF. CDR3 DNA: TGTGCCAGCTCACCTTCGACTCACAGGGTTAACTATGGCTACACCTTC. V usage is TRBV18 and J usage is TRBJ1-2; TRBD1 is a possible D gene (6 bases). CDR1 is KGHSH, CDR2 LQKENI, per germline. This CDR3 spans 16 amino acids. Deletions cut 3 bases from V and 1 base from J, with 15 bases between.

This chain links TRBV18 with TRBJ1-4; the D gene is possibly TRBD1 (5 bases). CDR1 is KGHSH, CDR2 LQKENI, per germline. Deletions cut 6 bases from V and 6 bases from J, with 20 bases between. This CDR3 spans 16 amino acids. The CDR3 loop is CASSERQLGGDEKLFF. CDR3 sequence (DNA): TGTGCCAGCTCCGAGAGACAACTTGGGGGGGATGAAAAACTGTTTTTT.

J is TRBJ2-3 and V is TRBV10-1, with D hard to call. This CDR3 has 11 amino acids. Germline-derived CDR1 and CDR2 are WNHNN and SYGVQD (reference sequence). The germline V and J ends were trimmed by 7 bases and 6 bases, with 8 bases remaining between them. CDR3 sequence (DNA): TGCGCCAGCAAAGATCGGGATACGCAGTATTTT. Translating gives CASKDRDTQYF.

CDR3 sequence reads: CASSLEAGVNEKLFF. DNA for the CDR3: TGTGCCAGCAGCTTAGAAGCAGGGGTTAATGAAAAACTGTTTTTT. The V gene is TRBV7-9, the J gene TRBJ1-4; perhaps TRBD1 as D (6 bases). The CDR3 has 15 residues. Trimming took off 1 base at V and 4 bases at J, with 10 bases between the two ends. CDR1 is SEHNR, CDR2 FQNEAQ, per germline (reference sequence).

The J gene is TRBJ1-6, the V gene TRBV2; tentatively, D is TRBD1 (5 bases). Looked up from germline, CDR1 is SNHLY and CDR2 is FYNNEI. V lost 6 bases, J lost 0 bases, and 9 bases lay in between. CDR3 length: 15 amino acids. As DNA, the CDR3 is TGTGCCAGCAGGACAGCTATCTCCTATAATTCACCCCTCCACTTT. Translating gives CASRTAISYNSPLHF.

V gene TRBV9 combines with J gene TRBJ2-3; the D gene is possibly TRBD2 (6 bases). V was shortened by 3 bases and J by 2 bases, with 16 bases between the two germline ends. The V gene's germline CDR1 is SGDLS and CDR2 YYNGEE. The CDR3 is 16 amino acids. In DNA form, the CDR3 reads TGTGCCAGCAGCGGCCCCTCGGGGGACCCCACAGATACGCAGTATTTT. Its protein product is CASSGPSGDPTDTQYF.

The rearrangement uses TRBV29-1 and TRBJ2-7; 9 nucleotides line up with TRBD1. Germline CDR1 is SQVTM and CDR2 is ANQGSEA. V lost 6 bases and J lost 3; bases outside the gene matches: 15. CDR3 size: 16 residues. The CDR3, as DNA: TGCAGCGTAGGCGGTGACAGGGGGAACCCAGACTACGAGCAGTACTTC. This codes for CSVGGDRGNPDYEQYF.

This chain joins TRBV2 and TRBJ1-2, with D possibly matching TRBD1 (6 bases). CDR1 is SNHLY and CDR2 is FYNNEI in the germline V gene. The CDR3 runs to 14 residues. Trimming removed 4 bases from V and 5 bases from J, with 14 bases in between. This CDR3 is CASSGYRTVYGYTF. In DNA, the CDR3 is TGTGCCAGCAGTGGATACAGGACAGTGTATGGCTACACCTTC. Variable domain in full (rest from reference TRBV2 and TRBJ1-2): EPEVTQTPSHQVTQMGQEVILRCVPISNHLYFYWYRQILGQKVEFLVSFYNNEISEKSEIFDDQFSVERPDGSNFTLKIRSTKLEDSAMYFCASSGYRTVYGYTFGSGTRLTVV.

This chain uses TRBV10-1 with TRBJ2-7, with 16 positions matching TRBD2. Trimming cost V 8 bases and J 7 bases; bases outside gene matches: 5. The CDR3 loop spans 14 amino acids. CDR1 is WNHNN and CDR2 is SYGVQD in the germline V gene (reference sequence). CDR3 sequence (DNA): TGCGCCAGCCGAGCGGGACTAGCGGGAGGGGAGCAGTACTTC. Amino acids: CASRAGLAGGEQYF.

The gene calls are TRBV9 and TRBJ2-3; TRBD2 agrees at 12 bases. Germline CDR1 SGDLS, CDR2 YYNGEE. After removal of 3 bases from V and 5 bases from J, the junction contained 13 bases not matched to a gene. The CDR3 totals 18 residues. CDR3 sequence reads: CASSEGRRLAGEGDTQYF. CDR3 sequence (DNA): TGTGCCAGCAGCGAGGGGCGGCGACTAGCGGGGGAGGGAGATACGCAGTATTTT.